This T cell receptor (beta chain) was obtained from a study of blood T cell repertoires in COVID-19. Background on the study: Spain, Italy and the United States supplied samples that represented acute and convalescent COVID-19. Sources were T cells, B-cell-depleted T cells, or PBMCs; the material itself was cDNA or gDNA.

This CDR3 contains 15 residues. The germline V gene encodes CDR1 LGHDT and CDR2 YNNKEL (reference sequence). Trimming shortened V by 1 base and J by 1 base, and 10 bases separated the two germline ends. Donors in Cohort 3 who had recovered were those with two negative PCRs, healthcare professional clearance, or resolution of their symptoms. The authors' processing: Amplification of reference gene primers provided the estimated nucleated cell counts. The protocol was immunoSEQ multiplex PCR, while the TCRdb copy is restricted to in-frame clones and leaves out a portion. V, J and clone size reflect that table, while D and trimming were determined from the DNA. In the table there are around 160,000 clones, around 80% of which are singletons.

The receptor was derived from a woman aged 55-69 years who had recovered from COVID-19. The chain links TRBV3-1 (or the pseudogene TRBV3-2) to TRBJ1-1, with unresolved D. The material sequenced was PBMCs or T cells enriched from blood (not recorded which). In DNA, the CDR3 is TGTGCCAGCAGCCAAGTCGGCAGGCCGAACACTGAAGCTTTCTTT. Protein: CASSQVGRPNTEAFF.